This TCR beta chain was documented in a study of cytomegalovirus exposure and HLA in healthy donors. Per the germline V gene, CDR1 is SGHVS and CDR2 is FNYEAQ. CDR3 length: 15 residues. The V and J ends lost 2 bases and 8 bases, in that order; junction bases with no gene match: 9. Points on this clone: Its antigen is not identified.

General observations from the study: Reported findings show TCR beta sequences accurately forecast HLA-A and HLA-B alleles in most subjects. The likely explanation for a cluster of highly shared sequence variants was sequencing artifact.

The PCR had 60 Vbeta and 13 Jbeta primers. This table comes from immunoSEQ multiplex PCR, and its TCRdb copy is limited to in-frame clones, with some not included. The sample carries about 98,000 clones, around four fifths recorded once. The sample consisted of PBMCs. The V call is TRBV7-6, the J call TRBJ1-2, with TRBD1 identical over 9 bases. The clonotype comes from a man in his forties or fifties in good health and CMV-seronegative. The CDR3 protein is CASSLIGGQGRGYTF. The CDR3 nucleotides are TGTGCCAGCAGCTTAATAGGGGGACAGGGACGCGGCTACACCTTC.